A selection of T cell receptor beta chains follows, all from one sample in a study of T cells in Graves' hyperthyroidism and ophthalmopathy. Each CDR3 protein is one row after TCRdb ran MiXCR on the multiplex PCR reads. Among about 130,000 distinct CDR3 sequences listed, less than 25% were seen once. The sample consisted of blood. Every receptor here comes from a woman aged 45-65 years with Graves' hyperthyroidism that later progressed to Graves' ophthalmopathy. CDR3s include the opening cysteine and the closing phenylalanine or tryptophan. D genes are given only for firm matches. Size values are once, few and many counts, or a class for expanded clones, and some rows have none.

J: TRBJ1-2
V: TRBV2
size: many
D: -
DNA: TGTGCCAATAGGGTAGGGAATGGCTACACCTTC
CDR3: CANRVGNGYTF

J: TRBJ2-7
V: TRBV12-3/TRBV12-4
size: many
D: TRBD2
DNA: TGTGCCAGCAGCCCCACTAGCGGGAGGACGTACGAGCAGTACTTC
CDR3: CASSPTSGRTYEQYF

J: TRBJ2-7
V: TRBV7-8
size: -
D: -
DNA: TGTGCCAGCAGCTTAGGTTACAACTACGAGCAGTACTTC
CDR3: CASSLGYNYEQYF

J: TRBJ2-3
V: TRBV7-3
size: many
D: TRBD2
DNA: TGTGCCAGCAGAATGACTAGCACCTCTACAGATACGCAGTATTTT
CDR3: CASRMTSTSTDTQYF

J: TRBJ2-1
V: TRBV19
size: many
D: TRBD2
DNA: TGTGCCAGTAGTATCCCCGGCGGGAGGGCCTACAATGAGCAGTTCTTC
CDR3: CASSIPGGRAYNEQFF

J: TRBJ1-2
V: TRBV5-1
size: many
D: -
DNA: TGCGCCAGCAGCTCGGCGGACCCTAACTATGGCTACACCTTC
CDR3: CASSSADPNYGYTF

J: TRBJ2-1
V: TRBV7-2
size: -
D: TRBD2
DNA: TGTGCCAGCAGCTTATTCGGGGCGGGAGGGGAGTACAAGCCTGAGCAGTTCTTC
CDR3: CASSLFGAGGEYKPEQFF

J: TRBJ2-1
V: TRBV18
size: many
D: TRBD2
DNA: TGTGCCAGCTCAACAGGACTAGCGGCTTACAATGAGCAGTTCTTC
CDR3: CASSTGLAAYNEQFF

J: TRBJ2-1
V: TRBV6-1
size: -
D: TRBD1
DNA: TGTGCCAGCAGCCGCGGACAGGGTTTCAACAATGAGCAGTTCTTC
CDR3: CASSRGQGFNNEQFF

J: TRBJ1-6
V: TRBV4-2
size: -
D: -
DNA: TGTGCCAGCAGCCAAGTGACCGGGGGGCTCAATAATTCACCCCTCCACTTT
CDR3: CASSQVTGGLNNSPLHF

J: TRBJ2-6
V: TRBV10-1
size: -
D: TRBD2
DNA: TGCGCCAGCAGCGCAGGGCGACTAGCGGGACTGCGGGGGGCCAACGTCCTGACTTTC
CDR3: CASSAGRLAGLRGANVLTF

J: TRBJ2-6
V: TRBV24-1
size: few
D: TRBD1
DNA: TGTGCCACCCCGACAGGGAGTGCTTCCGGGGCCAACGTCCTGACTTTC
CDR3: CATPTGSASGANVLTF

J: TRBJ1-1
V: TRBV12-3/TRBV12-4
size: few
D: -
DNA: TGTGCCAGCAGTGGCGGAGTGGGGGCCACTGAAGCTTTCTTT
CDR3: CASSGGVGATEAFF

J: TRBJ2-4
V: TRBV20-1
size: few
D: -
DNA: TGCAGTGCTAGAGATGTGGCCAAAAACATTCAGTACTTC
CDR3: CSARDVAKNIQYF

J: TRBJ2-3
V: TRBV5-5
size: many
D: -
DNA: TGTGCCAGCAGACCCGGGTCAGGGGTTTTTACAGATACGCAGTATTTT
CDR3: CASRPGSGVFTDTQYF

J: TRBJ2-3
V: TRBV29-1
size: many
D: -
DNA: TGCAGCGTTGCAATCACAGATACGCAGTATTTT
CDR3: CSVAITDTQYF

J: TRBJ2-7
V: TRBV7-8
size: -
D: TRBD2
DNA: TGTGCCAGCAGGTCCAGAGTAGCGGGAGGGCCCGGGGAGCAGTACTTC
CDR3: CASRSRVAGGPGEQYF

J: TRBJ2-6
V: TRBV7-9
size: few
D: -
DNA: TGTGCCAGCAGCTTACCCACGGCGCTTGATATGTCTGGGGCCAACGTCCTGACTTTC
CDR3: CASSLPTALDMSGANVLTF

J: TRBJ1-6
V: TRBV7-3
size: -
D: -
DNA: TGTGCCAGCAGCGCAAATCCCCTACTGGGGTCACCCCTCCACTTT
CDR3: CASSANPLLGSPLHF

J: TRBJ1-1
V: TRBV5-1
size: many
D: -
DNA: TGCGCCAGCAGCTTGGTCCTTGGGGCGAACACTGAAGCTTTCTTT
CDR3: CASSLVLGANTEAFF

J: TRBJ1-5
V: TRBV28
size: many
D: -
DNA: TGTGCCAGCAGCGCTACAGGGCGGGGTAGCAATCAGCCCCAGCATTTT
CDR3: CASSATGRGSNQPQHF

J: TRBJ1-2
V: TRBV9
size: many
D: TRBD1
DNA: TGTGCCAGCAGCGTTACAGGGGGAATGTATGGCTACACCTTC
CDR3: CASSVTGGMYGYTF

J: TRBJ2-1
V: TRBV28
size: -
D: -
DNA: TGTGCCAGCAGTTTATTCCAGGGGAGCTCCTACAATGAGCAGTTCTTC
CDR3: CASSLFQGSSYNEQFF

J: TRBJ2-7
V: TRBV11-2
size: -
D: -
DNA: TGTGCCAGCAGCTTAGAACAGGGCTACGAGCAGTACTTC
CDR3: CASSLEQGYEQYF

J: TRBJ1-1
V: TRBV6-1
size: -
D: TRBD1
DNA: TGTGCCAGCAGTCGATACGGACAGGGCCCGAACACTGAAGCTTTCTTT
CDR3: CASSRYGQGPNTEAFF

J: TRBJ1-1
V: TRBV28
size: many
D: TRBD1
DNA: TGTGCCAGCAGCCTAACGACAGGGGGCACTGAAGCTTTCTTT
CDR3: CASSLTTGGTEAFF

J: TRBJ1-6
V: TRBV2
size: many
D: -
DNA: TGTGCCAGCAGTGAGGGAGTTTACTATAATTCACCCCTCCACTTT
CDR3: CASSEGVYYNSPLHF

J: TRBJ2-7
V: TRBV5-4
size: few
D: TRBD1
DNA: TGTGCCAGCAGTGCTCCGGGACAGGGTGCGCTCGAGCAGTACTTC
CDR3: CASSAPGQGALEQYF

J: TRBJ1-4
V: TRBV15
size: -
D: -
DNA: TGTGCCACCAGCGCACGGATGGGAAAACTGTTTTTT
CDR3: CATSARMGKLFF

J: TRBJ2-2
V: TRBV3-1
size: many
D: TRBD1
DNA: TGTGCCAGCAGCCAGACCGGGACAGGGAGCACCGGGGAGCTGTTTTTT
CDR3: CASSQTGTGSTGELFF

J: TRBJ2-5
V: TRBV6-2/TRBV6-3
size: many
D: -
DNA: TGTGCCAGCAGTTCTCCTCCTCCCCGACAAGAGACCCAGTACTTC
CDR3: CASSSPPPRQETQYF

J: TRBJ1-2
V: TRBV28
size: -
D: TRBD1
DNA: TGTGCCAGCGCCGGACAGGGCCCTAACTATGGCTACACCTTC
CDR3: CASAGQGPNYGYTF

J: TRBJ2-4
V: TRBV10-1
size: many
D: TRBD1
DNA: TGCGCCAGCAGTGAGGCACAGGGGAGCAGTGTGACCAAAAACATTCAGTACTTC
CDR3: CASSEAQGSSVTKNIQYF

J: TRBJ2-1
V: TRBV28
size: many
D: TRBD2
DNA: TGTGCCAGCAGTTCCCGACGTCTTTCTAGCGGGAGGGCCACTGAGCAGTTCTTC
CDR3: CASSSRRLSSGRATEQFF

J: TRBJ1-2
V: TRBV4-1
size: -
D: -
DNA: TGCGCCAGCAGCCAAGATTGGGAACAGGCTTCCGGCTACACCTTC
CDR3: CASSQDWEQASGYTF

J: TRBJ2-2
V: TRBV7-9
size: many
D: -
DNA: TGTGCCAGCAGCTTTGAAGGGCACACCGGGGAGCTGTTTTTT
CDR3: CASSFEGHTGELFF

J: TRBJ1-1
V: TRBV19
size: few
D: -
DNA: TGTGCCAGTACCGCAGGTCGGGGGGGAACTGAAGCTTTCTTT
CDR3: CASTAGRGGTEAFF

J: TRBJ1-4
V: TRBV6-1
size: -
D: -
DNA: TGTGCCAGCAGCCAGAGGGGAAAACTGTTTTTT
CDR3: CASSQRGKLFF

J: TRBJ2-5
V: TRBV7-2
size: many
D: -
DNA: TGTGCCAGCAGCTTGAATCTAGTGGGGGCCCAGTACTTC
CDR3: CASSLNLVGAQYF

J: TRBJ2-3
V: TRBV7-3
size: many
D: -
DNA: TGTGCCAGCAGCTCCGTAGGATCAGATACGCAGTATTTT
CDR3: CASSSVGSDTQYF

J: TRBJ1-5
V: TRBV28
size: many
D: -
DNA: TGTGCCAGCGTAACACTCAATCAGCCCCAGCATTTT
CDR3: CASVTLNQPQHF

J: TRBJ2-2
V: TRBV7-9
size: few
D: -
DNA: TGTGCCAGCACCTCGGGCGGTGCGAACACCGGGGAGCTGTTTTTT
CDR3: CASTSGGANTGELFF

J: TRBJ1-1
V: TRBV20-1
size: many
D: -
DNA: TGCAGTGCAAAAACAGGGTACACTGAAGCTTTCTTT
CDR3: CSAKTGYTEAFF

J: TRBJ2-3
V: TRBV18
size: few
D: -
DNA: TGTGCCAGCTCACAAGCACTCGGGAGTACAGGGGCGGATACGCAGTATTTT
CDR3: CASSQALGSTGADTQYF

J: TRBJ2-1
V: TRBV20-1
size: many
D: -
DNA: TGCAGTGCTTCCCACTGGGGTGGGTCGCTTTACAATGAGCAGTTCTTC
CDR3: CSASHWGGSLYNEQFF

J: TRBJ2-2
V: TRBV4-1
size: -
D: TRBD2
DNA: TGCGCCAGCAGCCAAGTCCGACTAGCGGGTAACACCGGGGAGCTGTTTTTT
CDR3: CASSQVRLAGNTGELFF

J: TRBJ2-7
V: TRBV6-1
size: -
D: -
DNA: TGTGCCAGCAGAGACCACCTTAGCTCCACGGAGCAGTACTTC
CDR3: CASRDHLSSTEQYF

J: TRBJ1-2
V: TRBV19
size: -
D: -
DNA: TGTGCCAGTAGTATCCGGACAGCGAGGGATGGCTACACCTTC
CDR3: CASSIRTARDGYTF

J: TRBJ1-1
V: TRBV30
size: many
D: TRBD1
DNA: TGTGCCTGGACCTCCGGGACAGGTGAAGCTTTCTTT
CDR3: CAWTSGTGEAFF

J: TRBJ2-5
V: TRBV10-3
size: once
D: -
DNA: TGTGCCATCAGTGCAGAGGAGACCCAGTACTTC
CDR3: CAISAEETQYF

J: TRBJ2-1
V: TRBV3-1
size: -
D: TRBD2
DNA: TGTGCCAGCAGCCAAAATGGGGCGGGAGGAAAGAACAATGAGCAGTTCTTC
CDR3: CASSQNGAGGKNNEQFF

J: TRBJ2-1
V: TRBV6-5
size: many
D: TRBD2
DNA: TGTGCCAGCAGTTACGCTAGCGGGAGGTTCAGCTCCTACAATGAGCAGTTCTTC
CDR3: CASSYASGRFSSYNEQFF

J: TRBJ2-2
V: TRBV29-1
size: few
D: -
DNA: TGCAGCGGGACTAACACCGGGGAGCTGTTTTTT
CDR3: CSGTNTGELFF

J: TRBJ1-5
V: TRBV6-1
size: -
D: -
DNA: TGTGCCAGCAGTGAAGACAGGTATAGCAATCAGCCCCAGCATTTC
CDR3: CASSEDRYSNQPQHF

J: TRBJ2-7
V: TRBV28
size: many
D: TRBD1
DNA: TGTGCTACCCGGGACAGCAACTCCTACGAGCAGTACTTC
CDR3: CATRDSNSYEQYF